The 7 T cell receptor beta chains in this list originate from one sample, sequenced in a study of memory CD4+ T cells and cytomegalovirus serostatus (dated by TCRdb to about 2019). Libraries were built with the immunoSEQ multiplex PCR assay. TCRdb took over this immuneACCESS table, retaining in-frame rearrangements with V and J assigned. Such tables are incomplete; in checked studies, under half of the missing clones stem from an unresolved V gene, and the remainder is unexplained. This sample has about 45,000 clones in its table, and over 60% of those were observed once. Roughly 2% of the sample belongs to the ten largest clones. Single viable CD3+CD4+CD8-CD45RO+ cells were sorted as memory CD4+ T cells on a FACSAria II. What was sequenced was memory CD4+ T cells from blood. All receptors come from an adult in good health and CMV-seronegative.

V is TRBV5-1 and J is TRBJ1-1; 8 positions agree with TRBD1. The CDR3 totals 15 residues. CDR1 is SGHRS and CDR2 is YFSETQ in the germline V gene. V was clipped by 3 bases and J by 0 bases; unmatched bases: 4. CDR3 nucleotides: TGCGCCAGCAGCTCTCCGACAGGGGTGAACACTGAAGCTTTCTTT. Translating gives CASSSPTGVNTEAFF.

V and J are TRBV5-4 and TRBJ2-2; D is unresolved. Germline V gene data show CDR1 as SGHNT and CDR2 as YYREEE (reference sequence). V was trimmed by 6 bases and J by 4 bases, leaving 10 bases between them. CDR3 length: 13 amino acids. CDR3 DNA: TGTGCCAGCACCGTTCAGGCCACCGGGGAGCTGTTTTTT. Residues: CASTVQATGELFF.

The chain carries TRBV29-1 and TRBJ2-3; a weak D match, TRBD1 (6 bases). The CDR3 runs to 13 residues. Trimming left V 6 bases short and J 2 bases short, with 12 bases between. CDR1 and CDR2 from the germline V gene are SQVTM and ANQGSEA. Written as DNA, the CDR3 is TGCAGCGTCCGGGACATACTCACAGATACGCAGTATTTT. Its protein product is CSVRDILTDTQYF.

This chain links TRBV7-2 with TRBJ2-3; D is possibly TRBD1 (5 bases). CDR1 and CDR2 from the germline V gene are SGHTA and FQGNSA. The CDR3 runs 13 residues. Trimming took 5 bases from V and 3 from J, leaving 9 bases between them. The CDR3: CASSEQVTDTQYF. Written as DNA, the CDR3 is TGTGCCAGCAGCGAACAGGTGACAGATACGCAGTATTTT.

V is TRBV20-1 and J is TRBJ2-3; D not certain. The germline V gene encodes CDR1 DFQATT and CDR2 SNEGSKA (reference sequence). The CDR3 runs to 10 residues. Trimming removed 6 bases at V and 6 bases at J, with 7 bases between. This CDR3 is CSARWDTQYF. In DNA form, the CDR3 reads TGCAGTGCACGCTGGGATACGCAGTATTTT.

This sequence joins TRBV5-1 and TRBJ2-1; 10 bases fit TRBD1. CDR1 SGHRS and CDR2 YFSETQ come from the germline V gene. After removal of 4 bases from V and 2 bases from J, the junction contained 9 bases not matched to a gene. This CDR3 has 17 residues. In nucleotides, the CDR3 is TGCGCCAGCAGCCAGATCCCCGGGACAGGGGCCTACAATGAGCAGTTCTTC. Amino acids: CASSQIPGTGAYNEQFF. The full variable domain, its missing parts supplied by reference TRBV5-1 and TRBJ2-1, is KAGVTQTPRYLIKTRGQQVTLSCSPISGHRSVSWYQQTPGQGLQFLFEYFSETQRNKGNFPGRFSGRQFSNSRSEMNVSTLELGDSALYLCASSQIPGTGAYNEQFFGPGTRLTVL.

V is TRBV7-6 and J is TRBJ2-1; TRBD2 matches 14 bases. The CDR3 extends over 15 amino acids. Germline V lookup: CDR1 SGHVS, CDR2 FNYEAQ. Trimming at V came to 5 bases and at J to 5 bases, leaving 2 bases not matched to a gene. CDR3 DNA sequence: TGTGCCAGCAGCAAGGGACTAGCGGGGGACAATGAGCAGTTCTTC. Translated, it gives CASSKGLAGDNEQFF.